This is a list of T cell receptor beta chains from one sample in a study of T cell responses to AZD1222 COVID-19 vaccine. Repertoires were generated with immunoSEQ multiplex PCR, while TCRdb's copy carries only in-frame clones and drops some. This table holds some 130,000 clones, roughly 90% found once. This specimen was peripheral blood, taken on day 0 of AZD1222 vaccination. The receptors come from an adult in good health. Each CDR3 is given with its conserved first and last residue. D genes are given only for firm matches. Where a row states a size, it is once, few, many or the class of an expanded clone; other rows omit it.

>TRBD2|few|TRBJ2-7|TRBV4-3
TGCGCCAGCAGCCAAGTGGGGACTAGCCACTACGAGCAGTACTTC
CASSQVGTSHYEQYF
>.|.|TRBJ1-5|TRBV19
TGTGCCAGTGATCACCGACACTCGCGGAATCAGCCCCAGCATTTT
CASDHRHSRNQPQHF
>.|.|TRBJ2-7|TRBV28
TGTGCCAGTAAGCAGATCGGGGCCTACGAGCAGTACTTC
CASKQIGAYEQYF
>.|.|TRBJ1-5|TRBV15
TGTGCCACCAGCAGAGAGCAGGGGTGGGAGCAGCCCCAGCATTTT
CATSREQGWEQPQHF
>.|.|TRBJ2-5|TRBV7-2
TGTGCCAGCAGCTTATTTCTCAAGACCCAGTACTTC
CASSLFLKTQYF
>.|once|TRBJ1-1|TRBV11-3
TGTGCCAGCAGCTTCCAGGGGAAAAATACTGAAGCTTTCTTT
CASSFQGKNTEAFF
>.|.|TRBJ1-1|TRBV30
TGTGCCTGGAGTTTCCGGGACTGGTTTACTGAAGCTTTCTTT
CAWSFRDWFTEAFF
>TRBD2|.|TRBJ2-3|TRBV9
TGTGCCAGCAGCGAGGGGACTAGCGGGGGTCACACAGATACGCAGTATTTT
CASSEGTSGGHTDTQYF
>.|.|TRBJ1-2|TRBV28
TGTGCCAGCAGTTTTTGGAGGCAGGGCCCTGGCTACACCTTC
CASSFWRQGPGYTF
>TRBD1|.|TRBJ1-5|TRBV19
TGTGCCAGTAAAGGACAGGGGGCTGCGGGGGGCAATCAGCCCCAGCATTTT
CASKGQGAAGGNQPQHF
>TRBD2|few|TRBJ2-1|TRBV19
TGTGCCAGTAGTGGGGCTAGCGGGAGGGTCGGGGAGCAGTTCTTC
CASSGASGRVGEQFF
>TRBD2|.|TRBJ2-1|TRBV24-1
TGTGCCACCAGTGATCCGACTAGCGGGAGGAATGAGCAGTTCTTC
CATSDPTSGRNEQFF
>.|.|TRBJ1-3|TRBV28
TGTGCCAGCACTCTGGGGGTAGGAAACACCATATATTTT
CASTLGVGNTIYF
>.|.|TRBJ1-2|TRBV5-1
TGCGCCAGCAGCTTGGGAGGGAGCAACGGCTACACCTTC
CASSLGGSNGYTF
>.|.|TRBJ2-1|TRBV2
TGTGCCAGCTACTACAATGAGCAGTTCTTC
CASYYNEQFF
>.|once|TRBJ2-6|TRBV5-5
TGTGCCAGCAGCTTGATCGGAACTGCCCTTCCTGGGGCCAACGTCCTGACTTTC
CASSLIGTALPGANVLTF
>.|.|TRBJ2-5|TRBV6-6
TGTGCCAGCACGGGGAGCTTGGGGGGGACCCAGTACTTC
CASTGSLGGTQYF
>TRBD2|.|TRBJ2-1|TRBV28
TGTGCCAGCAGATCGGGACTAGGAAGCAATGAGCAGTTCTTC
CASRSGLGSNEQFF
>.|.|TRBJ2-7|TRBV13
TGTGCCAGCAGCTTCCGAGGGAGGATCGACGAGCAGTACTTC
CASSFRGRIDEQYF
>TRBD1|once|TRBJ1-1|TRBV5-4
TGTGCCAGCAGCTTAGAACAGGGGTCAAACACTGAAGCTTTCTTT
CASSLEQGSNTEAFF
>TRBD1|.|TRBJ2-7|TRBV7-2
TGTGCCAGCAGCTCTTGGGACAGGGCCTACGAGCAGTACTTC
CASSSWDRAYEQYF
>.|.|TRBJ2-1|TRBV5-4
TGTGCCAGCACCCTGCATGGGGGTGCTAGTGTCAATGAGCAGTTCTTC
CASTLHGGASVNEQFF
>TRBD2|.|TRBJ2-5|TRBV7-2
TGTGCCAGCAGCTCGGGACTAGCGGGAGAGACCCAGTACTTC
CASSSGLAGETQYF
>TRBD1|once|TRBJ1-1|TRBV12-5
TGTGCTAGTGGTTTGCCGAGACAGGGACCCAAAGCTTTCTTT
CASGLPRQGPKAFF
>.|.|TRBJ1-2|TRBV21-1
TGTGCCAGCAGCAAAGGCGAGGCAGGCAACTATGGCTACACCTTC
CASSKGEAGNYGYTF
>TRBD1|.|TRBJ1-6|TRBV27
TGTGCCACGCGGGAGACAGGGGGGTTCAGCTCCTATAATTCACCCCTCCACTTT
CATRETGGFSSYNSPLHF
>TRBD1|.|TRBJ2-7|TRBV3-1/TRBV3-2
TGTGCCAGCAGCCAACAACTCGGGACAGGGGCCTACGAGCAGTACTTC
CASSQQLGTGAYEQYF
>.|.|TRBJ1-1|TRBV6-5
TGTGCCAGCGGAAAAGTCGACAGGGAAGCTTTCTTT
CASGKVDREAFF
>TRBD1|.|TRBJ1-2|TRBV30
TGTGCCTGGAGTGTAAAAGGGGGAAGGACAGGGGGAAACACCTTC
CAWSVKGGRTGGNTF
>.|.|TRBJ1-5|TRBV6-4
TGTGCCAGCAGTGACGAGTCACAGGGAAATAGCAATCAGCCCCAGCATTTT
CASSDESQGNSNQPQHF
>TRBD2|.|TRBJ2-7|TRBV4-2
TGTGCCAGCCGGGGGGACTACGAGCAGTACTTC
CASRGDYEQYF
>.|.|TRBJ2-7|TRBV19
TGTGCCAGTAGTGCGGGGCTCTCCTACGAGCAGTACTTC
CASSAGLSYEQYF
>TRBD2|.|TRBJ2-7|TRBV19
TGTGCCAGTAAGTTACAGCGGGGTTCCTCCTACGAGCAGTACTTC
CASKLQRGSSYEQYF
>TRBD2|.|TRBJ2-7|TRBV5-8
TGTGCCAGCAGATCGCTAGCGGTCGAGCAGTACTTC
CASRSLAVEQYF
>TRBD1|once|TRBJ2-7|TRBV19
TGTGCCACCACCCCCGGGACAGGGGTCTCGGGAGGTCCCGAGCAGTACTTC
CATTPGTGVSGGPEQYF
>TRBD1|once|TRBJ1-2|TRBV5-4
TGTGCCAGCAGCTTCAGGGGGAGGAACTATGGCTACACCTTC
CASSFRGRNYGYTF
>TRBD2|.|TRBJ2-3|TRBV28
TGTGCCAGCAGTTTCTCCCCTAGCGGGAGGGCCGGAGATACGCAGTATTTT
CASSFSPSGRAGDTQYF
>.|once|TRBJ1-6|TRBV30
TGTGCCTGGAGTCCGCGAAATTCACCCCTCCACTTT
CAWSPRNSPLHF
>TRBD1|once|TRBJ1-1|TRBV7-9
TGTGCCAGCAGCGCGACAGGGGTCCCTTGGGGGACTGAAGCTTTCTTT
CASSATGVPWGTEAFF
>.|.|TRBJ2-3|TRBV4-2
TGTGCCAGCAGCCAAGAGGGGATCACAGATACGCAGTATTTT
CASSQEGITDTQYF
>.|.|TRBJ2-5|TRBV30
TGTGCCTGGAGTGTACAGGTACTCCAAGAGACCCAGTACTTC
CAWSVQVLQETQYF
>.|once|TRBJ1-5|TRBV7-8
TGTGCCAGCAGCGAACCAGGGTCGTACCAGCCCCAGCATTTT
CASSEPGSYQPQHF
>.|.|TRBJ1-3|TRBV7-2
TGTGCCAGCAGCTTGGGGGGTTTTTGGGAGAAGGCTGGAAACACCATATATTTT
CASSLGGFWEKAGNTIYF
>.|.|TRBJ2-1|TRBV7-3
TGTGCCAGCAGCTGGAGGAGTAGGGACGACAATGAGCAGTTCTTC
CASSWRSRDDNEQFF